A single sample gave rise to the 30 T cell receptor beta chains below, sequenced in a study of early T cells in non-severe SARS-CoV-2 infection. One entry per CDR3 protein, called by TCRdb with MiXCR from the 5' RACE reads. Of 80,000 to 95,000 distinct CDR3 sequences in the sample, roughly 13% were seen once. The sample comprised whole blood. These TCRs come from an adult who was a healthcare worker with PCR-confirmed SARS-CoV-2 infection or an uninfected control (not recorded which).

CDR3 loop: CASKGPPVEQYF. The CDR3 DNA is TGTGCCAGCAAAGGACCTCCGGTCGAGCAGTACTTC. The chain has TRBV2 and TRBJ2-7; D ambiguous. V gave up 7 bases and J gave up 6 bases, with 13 bases separating them. Germline assignment: CDR1 SNHLY and CDR2 FYNNEI. The CDR3 runs 12 residues. Full variable domain (remainder filled in from reference TRBV2 and TRBJ2-7): EPEVTQTPSHQVTQMGQEVILRCVPISNHLYFYWYRQILGQKVEFLVSFYNNEISEKSEIFDDQFSVERPDGSNFTLKIRSTKLEDSAMYFCASKGPPVEQYFGPGTRLTVT.

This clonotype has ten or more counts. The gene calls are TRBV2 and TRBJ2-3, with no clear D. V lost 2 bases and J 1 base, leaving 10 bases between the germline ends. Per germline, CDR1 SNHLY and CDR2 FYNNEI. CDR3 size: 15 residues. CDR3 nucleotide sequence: TGTGCCAGCAGTGAAAATAGCAAGGGCACAGATACGCAGTATTTT. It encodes CASSENSKGTDTQYF. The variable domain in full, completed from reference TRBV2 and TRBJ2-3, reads EPEVTQTPSHQVTQMGQEVILRCVPISNHLYFYWYRQILGQKVEFLVSFYNNEISEKSEIFDDQFSVERPDGSNFTLKIRSTKLEDSAMYFCASSENSKGTDTQYFGPGTRLTVL.

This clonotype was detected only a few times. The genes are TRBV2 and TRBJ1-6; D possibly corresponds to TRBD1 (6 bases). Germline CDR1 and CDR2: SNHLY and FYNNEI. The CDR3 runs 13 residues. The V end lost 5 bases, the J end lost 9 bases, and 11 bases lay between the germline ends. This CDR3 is CASSQEGVSPLHF. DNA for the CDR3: TGTGCCAGCAGTCAGGAGGGGGTTTCACCCCTCCACTTT.

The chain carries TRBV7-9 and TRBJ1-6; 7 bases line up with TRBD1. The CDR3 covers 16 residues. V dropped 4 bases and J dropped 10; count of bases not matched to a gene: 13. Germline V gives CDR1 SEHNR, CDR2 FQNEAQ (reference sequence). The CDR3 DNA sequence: TGTGCCAGCAGCTCCAGGTCTGCAGGGGGTAACTCACCCCTCCACTTT. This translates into CASSSRSAGGNSPLHF. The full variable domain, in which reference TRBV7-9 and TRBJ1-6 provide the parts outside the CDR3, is DTGVSQNPRHKITKRGQNVTFRCDPISEHNRLYWYRQTLGQGPEFLTYFQNEAQLEKSRLLSDRFSAERPKGSFSTLEIQRTEQGDSAMYLCASSSRSAGGNSPLHFGNGTRLTVT.

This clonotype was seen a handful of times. CDR3 sequence reads: CASSKQGSEQYF. Written as DNA, the CDR3 is TGCGCCAGCAGTAAACAGGGATCCGAGCAGTACTTC. This chain joins TRBV10-1 and TRBJ2-7, with D possibly being TRBD1 (6 bases). The CDR3 is made up of 12 amino acids. V was shortened by 5 bases and J by 6 bases, with 11 bases between the two germline ends. Germline V lookup: CDR1 WNHNN, CDR2 SYGVQD (reference sequence).

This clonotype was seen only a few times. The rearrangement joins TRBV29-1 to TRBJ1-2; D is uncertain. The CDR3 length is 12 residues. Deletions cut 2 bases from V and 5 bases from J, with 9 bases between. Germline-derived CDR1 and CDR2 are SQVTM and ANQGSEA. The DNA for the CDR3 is TGCAGCGTTGAAACAGACCTATATGGCTACACCTTC. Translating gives CSVETDLYGYTF.

The CDR3, as DNA: TGTGCCAGCAGTGCAATTGGACAGGGGAACTATGGCTACACCTTC. Translating gives CASSAIGQGNYGYTF. The chain employs TRBV6-5 and TRBJ1-2; 9 bases map to TRBD1. Germline trimming cut 5 bases from V and 2 bases from J; bases unmatched to any gene: 6. This CDR3 region has 15 residues. Germline loops: CDR1 MNHEY, CDR2 SVGAGI.

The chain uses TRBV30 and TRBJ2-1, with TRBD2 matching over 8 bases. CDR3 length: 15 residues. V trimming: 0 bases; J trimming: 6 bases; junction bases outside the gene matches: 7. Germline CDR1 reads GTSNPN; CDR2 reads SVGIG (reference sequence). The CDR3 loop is CAWSVRSGGINEQFF. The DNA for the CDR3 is TGTGCCTGGAGTGTAAGAAGCGGGGGTATCAATGAGCAGTTCTTC. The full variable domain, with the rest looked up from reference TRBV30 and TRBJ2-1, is SQTIHQWPATLVQPVGSPLSLECTVEGTSNPNLYWYRQAAGRGLQLLFYSVGIGQISSEVPQNLSASRPQDRQFILSSKKLLLSDSGFYLCAWSVRSGGINEQFFGPGTRLTVL.

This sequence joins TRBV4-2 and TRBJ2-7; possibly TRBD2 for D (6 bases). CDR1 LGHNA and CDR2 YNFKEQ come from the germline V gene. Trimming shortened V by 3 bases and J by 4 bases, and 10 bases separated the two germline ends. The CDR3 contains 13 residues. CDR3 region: CASSHGTSYEQYF. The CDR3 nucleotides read TGTGCCAGCAGCCACGGGACTTCGTACGAGCAGTACTTC.

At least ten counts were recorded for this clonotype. The CDR3 DNA reads TGTGCCATCAGTGGGGACAGCAGTAATTCACCCCTCCACTTT. It encodes CAISGDSSNSPLHF. J is TRBJ1-6 and V is TRBV10-3, with 7 nucleotides matching TRBD1. The CDR3 runs to 14 residues. J gave up 6 bases and V 4 bases, and 3 bases lay outside the gene matches. Germline V lookup: CDR1 ENHRY, CDR2 SYGVKD.

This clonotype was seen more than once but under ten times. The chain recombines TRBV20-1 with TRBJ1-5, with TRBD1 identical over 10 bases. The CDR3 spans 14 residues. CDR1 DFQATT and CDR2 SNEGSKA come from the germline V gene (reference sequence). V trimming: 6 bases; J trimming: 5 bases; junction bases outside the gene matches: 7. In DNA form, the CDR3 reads TGCAGTGCCCAGACAGGGGGCTCCTATCAGCCCCAGCATTTT. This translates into CSAQTGGSYQPQHF.

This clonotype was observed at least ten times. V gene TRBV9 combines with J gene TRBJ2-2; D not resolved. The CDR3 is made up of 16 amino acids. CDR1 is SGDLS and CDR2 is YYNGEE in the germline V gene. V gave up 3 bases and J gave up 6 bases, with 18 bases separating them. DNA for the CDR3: TGTGCCAGCAGCGCATCCGTGGGTCAAGGGCCCGGGGAGCTGTTTTTT. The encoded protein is CASSASVGQGPGELFF.

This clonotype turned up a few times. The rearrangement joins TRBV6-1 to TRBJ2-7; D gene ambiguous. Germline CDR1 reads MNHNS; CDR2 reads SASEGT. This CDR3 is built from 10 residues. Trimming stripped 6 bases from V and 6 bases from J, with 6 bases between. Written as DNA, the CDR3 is TGTGCCAGCAGATCGGCCGAGCAGTACTTC. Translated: CASRSAEQYF.

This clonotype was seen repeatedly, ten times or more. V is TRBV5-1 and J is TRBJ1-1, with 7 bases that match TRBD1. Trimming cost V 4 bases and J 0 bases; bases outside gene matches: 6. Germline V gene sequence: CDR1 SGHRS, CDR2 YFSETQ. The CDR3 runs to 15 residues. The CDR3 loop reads CASSQPTGLNTEAFF. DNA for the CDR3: TGCGCCAGCAGCCAGCCGACAGGGTTGAACACTGAAGCTTTCTTT.

The CDR3 loop is CASSAQGGNYGYTF. Here the CDR3 DNA reads TGTGCCAGCAGTGCACAGGGAGGCAACTATGGCTACACCTTC. The chain links TRBV2 to TRBJ1-2, with D perhaps TRBD1 (6 bases). Trimming stripped 4 bases from V and 2 bases from J, with 11 bases between. This CDR3 comprises 14 residues. Germline V gives CDR1 SNHLY, CDR2 FYNNEI.

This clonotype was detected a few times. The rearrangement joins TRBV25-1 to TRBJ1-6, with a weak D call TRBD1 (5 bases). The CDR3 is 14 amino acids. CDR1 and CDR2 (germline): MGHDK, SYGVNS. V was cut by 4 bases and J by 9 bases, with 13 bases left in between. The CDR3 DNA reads TGTGCCAGCAGTGTCCAGGGTCCTCTTTCACCCCTCCACTTT. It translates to CASSVQGPLSPLHF.

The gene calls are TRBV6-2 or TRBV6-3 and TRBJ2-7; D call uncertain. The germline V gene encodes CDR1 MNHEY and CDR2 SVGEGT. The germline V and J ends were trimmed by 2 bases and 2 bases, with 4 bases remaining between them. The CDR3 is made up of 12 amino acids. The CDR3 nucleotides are TGTGCCAGCAGTTACCCCGCCTACGAGCAGTACTTC. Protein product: CASSYPAYEQYF.

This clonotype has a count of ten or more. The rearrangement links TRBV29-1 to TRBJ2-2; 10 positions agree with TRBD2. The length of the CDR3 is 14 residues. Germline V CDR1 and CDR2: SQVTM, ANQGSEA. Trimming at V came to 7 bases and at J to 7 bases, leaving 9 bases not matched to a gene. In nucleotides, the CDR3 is TGCAGCGCCGCCACTAGCGGGGTCGGCGGGGAGCTGTTTTTT. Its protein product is CSAATSGVGGELFF.

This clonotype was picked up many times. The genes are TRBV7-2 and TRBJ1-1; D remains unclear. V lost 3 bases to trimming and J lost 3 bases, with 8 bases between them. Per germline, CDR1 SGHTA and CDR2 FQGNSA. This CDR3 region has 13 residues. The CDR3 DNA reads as TGTGCCAGCAGCTTTTCCCGGGACACTGAAGCTTTCTTT. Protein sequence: CASSFSRDTEAFF.

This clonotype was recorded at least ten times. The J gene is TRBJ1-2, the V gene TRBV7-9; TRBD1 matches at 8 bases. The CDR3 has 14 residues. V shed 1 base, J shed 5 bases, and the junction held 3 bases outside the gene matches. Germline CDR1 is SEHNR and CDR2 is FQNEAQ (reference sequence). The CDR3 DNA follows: TGTGCCAGCAGCTTAGTTGGGACAGGTTATGGCTACACCTTC. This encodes CASSLVGTGYGYTF.

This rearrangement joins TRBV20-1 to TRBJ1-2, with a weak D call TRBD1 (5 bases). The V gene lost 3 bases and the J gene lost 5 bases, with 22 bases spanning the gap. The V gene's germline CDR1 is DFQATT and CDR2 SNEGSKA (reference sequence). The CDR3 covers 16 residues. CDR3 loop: CSASSFAFGAGYGYTF. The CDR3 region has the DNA TGCAGTGCTAGCTCGTTCGCTTTCGGGGCAGGATATGGCTACACCTTC.

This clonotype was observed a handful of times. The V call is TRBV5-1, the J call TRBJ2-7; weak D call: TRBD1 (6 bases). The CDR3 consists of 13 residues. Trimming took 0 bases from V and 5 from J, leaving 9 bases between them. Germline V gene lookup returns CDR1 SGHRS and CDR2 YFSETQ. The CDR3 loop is CASSLGQGHEQYF. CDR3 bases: TGCGCCAGCAGCTTGGGCCAGGGGCACGAGCAGTACTTC.

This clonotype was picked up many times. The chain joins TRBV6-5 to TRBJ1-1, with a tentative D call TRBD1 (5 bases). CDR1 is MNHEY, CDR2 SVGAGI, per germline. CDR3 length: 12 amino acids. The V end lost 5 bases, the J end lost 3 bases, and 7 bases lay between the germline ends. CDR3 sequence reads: CASSRDYTEAFF. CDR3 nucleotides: TGTGCCAGCAGTCGGGACTACACTGAAGCTTTCTTT.

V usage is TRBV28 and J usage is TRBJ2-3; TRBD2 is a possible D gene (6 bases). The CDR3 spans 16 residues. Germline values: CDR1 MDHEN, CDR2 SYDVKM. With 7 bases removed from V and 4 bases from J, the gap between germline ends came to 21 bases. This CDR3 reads CASISWGVSRPDTQYF. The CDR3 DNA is TGTGCCAGCATCTCCTGGGGGGTCTCTCGTCCAGATACGCAGTATTTT.

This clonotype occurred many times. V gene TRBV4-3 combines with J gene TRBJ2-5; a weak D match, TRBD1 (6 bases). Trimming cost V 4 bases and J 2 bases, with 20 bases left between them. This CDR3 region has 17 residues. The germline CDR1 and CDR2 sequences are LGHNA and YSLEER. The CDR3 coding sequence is TGCGCCAGCAGCCCCTCCCCTATGACAGGCCCTCAAGAGACCCAGTACTTC. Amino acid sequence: CASSPSPMTGPQETQYF.

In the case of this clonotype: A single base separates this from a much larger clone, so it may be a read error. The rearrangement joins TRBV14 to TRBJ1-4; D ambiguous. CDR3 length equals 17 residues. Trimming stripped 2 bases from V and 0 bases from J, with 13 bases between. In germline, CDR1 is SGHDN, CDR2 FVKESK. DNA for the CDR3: TGTGCCAGCAGCCAATACAATGGCTTCTCAACTAATGAAAAACTGTTTTTT. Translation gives CASSQYNGFSTNEKLFF.

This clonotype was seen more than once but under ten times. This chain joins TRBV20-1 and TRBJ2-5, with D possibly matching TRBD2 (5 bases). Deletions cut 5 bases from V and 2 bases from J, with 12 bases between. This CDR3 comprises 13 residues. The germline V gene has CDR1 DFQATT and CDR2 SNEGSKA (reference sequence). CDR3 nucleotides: TGCAGTGCTGGCAGCGGAATTCAAGAGACCCAGTACTTC. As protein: CSAGSGIQETQYF.

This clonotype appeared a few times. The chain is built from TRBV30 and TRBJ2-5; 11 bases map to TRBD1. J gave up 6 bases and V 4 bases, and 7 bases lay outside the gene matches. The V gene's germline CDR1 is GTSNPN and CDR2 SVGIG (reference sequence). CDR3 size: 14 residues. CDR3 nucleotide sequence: TGTGCCTGGAAGGGGGACAGGGGGACAAAGACCCAGTACTTC. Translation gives CAWKGDRGTKTQYF.

The CDR3 nucleotides are TGCAGTGCTAGCAGGGGGCCGTTGAGCACAGATACGCAGTATTTT. It yields the protein CSASRGPLSTDTQYF. The chain employs TRBV20-1 and TRBJ2-3, with 8 bases matching TRBD1. The CDR3 length is 15 residues. After removal of 3 bases from V and 0 bases from J, the junction contained 5 bases not matched to a gene. Looked up from germline, CDR1 is DFQATT and CDR2 is SNEGSKA (reference sequence).

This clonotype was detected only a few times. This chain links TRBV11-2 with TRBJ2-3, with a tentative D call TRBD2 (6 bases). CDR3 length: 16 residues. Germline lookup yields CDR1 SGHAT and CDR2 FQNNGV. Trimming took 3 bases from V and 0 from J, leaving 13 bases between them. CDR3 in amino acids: CASSFAAGTSTDTQYF. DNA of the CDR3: TGTGCCAGCAGCTTTGCGGCCGGGACTAGCACAGATACGCAGTATTTT.